The T cell receptor (beta chain) described here comes from a study of T cell repertoires in cytomegalovirus infection. TCRdb reprocessed the reads via MiXCR and lists one record per CDR3 protein. This table holds about 230,000 distinct CDR3 sequences, 5% to 8.5% found once. This clonotype was seen repeatedly, ten times or more. CDR3 length: 14 residues. Germline V gives CDR1 MNHEY, CDR2 SVGAGI. Deletions cut 2 bases from V and 2 bases from J, with 8 bases between. The sequenced sample was PBMCs. The TCR sequence derives from a human donor in good health (CMV status not recorded). Some clones in this sample may be carry-over from other donors' samples. The V and J genes are TRBV6-5 and TRBJ2-3; D gene unclear. CDR3 region: CASSYNLFTDTQYF. The CDR3 nucleotides read TGTGCCAGCAGTTACAACCTATTCACAGATACGCAGTATTTT.